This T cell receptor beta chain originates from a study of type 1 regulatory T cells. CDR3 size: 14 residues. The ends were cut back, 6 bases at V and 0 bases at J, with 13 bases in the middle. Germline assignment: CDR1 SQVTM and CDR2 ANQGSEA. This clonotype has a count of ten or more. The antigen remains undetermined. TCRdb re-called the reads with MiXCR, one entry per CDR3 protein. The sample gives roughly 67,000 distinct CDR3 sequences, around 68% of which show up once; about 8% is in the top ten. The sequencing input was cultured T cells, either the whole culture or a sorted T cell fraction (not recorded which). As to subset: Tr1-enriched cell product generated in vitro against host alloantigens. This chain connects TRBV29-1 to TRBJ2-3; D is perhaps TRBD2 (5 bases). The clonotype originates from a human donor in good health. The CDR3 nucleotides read TGCAGCGTCCCCAGAGGGCCGAGCACAGATACGCAGTATTTT. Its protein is CSVPRGPSTDTQYF.